Below are 21 T cell receptor beta chains sequenced from a single sample in a study of blood T cell repertoires in COVID-19. The table came from immunoSEQ multiplex PCR; TCRdb's copy has only in-frame clones and leaves some out. The data contain roughly 66,000 clones, about 80% of them singletons. The sequencing sample was made of peripheral blood. Receptors originate from a woman aged 55-70 years with acute or convalescent COVID-19.

The chain recombines TRBV6-5 with TRBJ1-4, with a tentative D call TRBD1 (5 bases). The CDR3 extends over 15 amino acids. The V gene lost 0 bases and the J gene lost 5 bases, with 10 bases spanning the gap. Germline V gene lookup returns CDR1 MNHEY and CDR2 SVGAGI. The CDR3 DNA reads as TGTGCCAGCAGTTACTCGACGGCAGGGAATGAAAAACTGTTTTTT. As protein: CASSYSTAGNEKLFF.

The J gene is TRBJ2-1, the V gene TRBV9, with 15 nucleotides matching TRBD2. The CDR3 loop spans 15 amino acids. The germline gives CDR1 SGDLS, CDR2 YYNGEE. Losses at the gene ends were 3 bases for V and 12 bases for J; bases not matched to a gene: 7. In DNA, the CDR3 is TGTGCCAGCAGCGCCTCCGGGACTAGCGGGGGGATGCAGTTCTTC. This codes for CASSASGTSGGMQFF.

A single count supports this clone. The chain joins TRBV7-3 to TRBJ2-5; TRBD1 matches at 11 bases. CDR1 and CDR2 from the germline V gene are SGHTA and FQGTGA. CDR3 length equals 17 residues. The junction had 10 bases not matched to a gene; V was cut back by 3 bases and J by 4 bases. CDR3 DNA sequence: TGTGCCAGCAGCTTGGTCGGGAGGACAGGGGGCGGAGAGACCCAGTACTTC. Protein: CASSLVGRTGGGETQYF.

The chain recombines TRBV19 with TRBJ2-5, with D perhaps matching TRBD2 (6 bases). CDR3 length: 14 residues. Trimming left V 3 bases short and J 5 bases short, with 13 bases between. CDR1 is LNHDA and CDR2 is SQIVND in the germline V gene (reference sequence). CDR3 coding DNA: TGTGCCAGTAGTATGATGGGGGGAGTGGAGACCCAGTACTTC. Translation: CASSMMGGVETQYF.

CDR3 region: CASSRLAGSTDTQYF. The CDR3 DNA sequence: TGCGCCAGCAGTCGACTAGCGGGAAGCACAGATACGCAGTATTTT. The J gene is TRBJ2-3, the V gene TRBV10-1, with 11 bases that match TRBD2. Losses at the gene ends were 5 bases for V and 0 bases for J; bases not matched to a gene: 1. CDR1 is WNHNN and CDR2 is SYGVQD in the germline V gene (reference sequence). The CDR3 runs 15 residues.

The V gene is TRBV6-5, the J gene TRBJ1-5; 8 nucleotides agree with TRBD1. Germline CDR1 is MNHEY and CDR2 is SVGAGI. J was trimmed by 1 base and V by 3 bases; bases with no gene match: 2. The CDR3 length is 15 residues. The CDR3, as DNA: TGTGCCAGCAGTTATCGGACAGGGAGCAATCAGCCCCAGCATTTT. Its protein product is CASSYRTGSNQPQHF.

The chain is built from TRBV15 and TRBJ1-4; unclear D gene. The CDR3 consists of 14 residues. Trimming removed 1 base from V and 7 bases from J, with 10 bases in between. Germline CDR1 is LNHNV and CDR2 is YYDKDF (reference sequence). The CDR3 region has the DNA TGTGCCACCAGCAGAGCCAGTCGTGGTGAAAAACTGTTTTTT. Its protein is CATSRASRGEKLFF.

The J gene is TRBJ2-4, the V gene TRBV20-1; unclear D gene. The CDR3 is 12 residues long. V lost 3 bases to trimming and J lost 5 bases, with 8 bases between them. CDR1 and CDR2 from the germline V gene are DFQATT and SNEGSKA (reference sequence). CDR3 bases: TGCAGTGCTAGTCCCGCGGAAAACATTCAGTACTTC. Translation gives CSASPAENIQYF.

This clone turned up a few times. This chain joins TRBV30 and TRBJ1-4; the match to TRBD1 covers 9 bases. Trimming at V came to 5 bases and at J to 7 bases, leaving 2 bases not matched to a gene. The CDR3 consists of 12 residues. CDR1 and CDR2 from the germline V gene are GTSNPN and SVGIG (reference sequence). The CDR3 reads CAWDRGTEKLFF. The CDR3 bases are TGTGCCTGGGACAGGGGGACTGAAAAACTGTTTTTT.

The table lists this clone with a few counts. V is TRBV4-1 and J is TRBJ2-2; D gene uncertain. There are 15 residues in the CDR3. V shed 6 bases and J shed 7 bases, with 18 bases lying between them. The germline gives CDR1 MGHRA, CDR2 YSYEKL. The CDR3 DNA is TGCGCCAGCAGAATCACCCCTGGGCGTGTCGGGGAGCTGTTTTTT. Amino acid sequence: CASRITPGRVGELFF.

This chain joins TRBV1 and TRBJ2-7; the listed D gene, TRBD1, was not tested against the DNA. TRBV1 is noted as a pseudogene. This CDR3 contains 12 residues. The CDR3 nucleotides are TGCACCAGCAGCCCATGCCCAGGCGAGCAGTACTTC. Amino acids: CTSSPCPGEQYF.

J is TRBJ1-4 and V is TRBV11-2; 8 nucleotides align to TRBD1. V trimming: 5 bases; J trimming: 7 bases; junction bases outside the gene matches: 9. Germline CDR1 is SGHAT and CDR2 is FQNNGV. The CDR3 sequence is 15 residues long. The CDR3 loop reads CASSHGQGVGEKLFF. The CDR3 region has the DNA TGTGCCAGCAGCCACGGACAGGGCGTGGGTGAAAAACTGTTTTTT.

The chain couples TRBV30 to TRBJ1-1; 7 positions agree with TRBD1. CDR3 size: 11 residues. The germline CDR1 and CDR2 sequences are GTSNPN and SVGIG (reference sequence). V shed 4 bases and J 13 bases; nucleotides not matched to a gene: 9. The DNA for the CDR3 is TGTGCCTGGAATGTTGGGACAGTTGGTTTCTTT. Translating it yields CAWNVGTVGFF.

This chain joins TRBV7-7 and TRBJ2-5; 9 nucleotides match TRBD1. Germline CDR1 is SSHAT and CDR2 is FNYEAQ (reference sequence). V trimming: 4 bases; J trimming: 5 bases; junction bases outside the gene matches: 5. The CDR3 sequence is 14 residues long. The CDR3 spells CASSSGTGIETQYF. The CDR3 nucleotides are TGTGCCAGCAGCTCAGGGACAGGGATCGAGACCCAGTACTTC.

The chain recombines TRBV5-1 with TRBJ1-2; TRBD1 agrees at 9 bases. V shed 5 bases, J shed 8 bases, and the junction held 10 bases outside the gene matches. The CDR3 length is 14 residues. CDR1 and CDR2 (germline): SGHRS, YFSETQ. This CDR3 reads CASSKPGQGPGYTF. As DNA, the CDR3 is TGCGCCAGCAGTAAACCGGGACAGGGACCCGGCTACACCTTC. The whole variable domain, remainder taken from reference TRBV5-1 and TRBJ1-2, is KAGVTQTPRYLIKTRGQQVTLSCSPISGHRSVSWYQQTPGQGLQFLFEYFSETQRNKGNFPGRFSGRQFSNSRSEMNVSTLELGDSALYLCASSKPGQGPGYTFGSGTRLTVV.

The chain carries TRBV15 and TRBJ2-2; D is unclear. Germline CDR1 is LNHNV and CDR2 is YYDKDF (reference sequence). V gave up 1 base and J gave up 5 bases, with 8 bases separating them. The CDR3 is 14 amino acids. Here the CDR3 DNA reads TGTGCCACCAGCAGAGGTGCGGAAACCGGGGAGCTGTTTTTT. It encodes CATSRGAETGELFF.

The chain joins TRBV5-1 to TRBJ2-7, with TRBD1 as a possible D gene (6 bases). The CDR3 sequence is 14 residues long. V lost 2 bases to trimming and J lost 2 bases, with 11 bases between them. Germline CDR1 reads SGHRS; CDR2 reads YFSETQ. Here the CDR3 reads CASSLTGGPYEQYF. The CDR3 DNA reads as TGCGCCAGCAGCTTAACTGGGGGCCCCTACGAGCAGTACTTC.

This chain connects TRBV30 to TRBJ2-7; TRBD2 aligns across 10 bases. The CDR3 is 17 residues long. Per the germline V gene, CDR1 is GTSNPN and CDR2 is SVGIG (reference sequence). Trimming at V came to 3 bases and at J to 5 bases, leaving 16 bases not matched to a gene. CDR3 in amino acids: CAWRGSGGRSVPNEQYF. DNA for the CDR3: TGTGCCTGGAGGGGTAGCGGGGGGAGGTCGGTCCCCAACGAGCAGTACTTC.

This clone was seen a few times. This chain connects TRBV23-1 to TRBJ1-5; possibly TRBD1 for D (5 bases). TRBV23-1 is an ORF, and what it does is uncertain. V gave up 4 bases and J gave up 7 bases, with 8 bases separating them. This CDR3 contains 12 residues. CDR3 sequence reads: CASSRAGQPQHF. The CDR3 DNA sequence: TGCGCCAGCAGTCGCGCAGGGCAGCCCCAGCATTTT.

The CDR3 DNA reads TGTGCCAGCTCACCCTTATCTAGCGGGGCCAATGAGCAGTTCTTC. This translates into CASSPLSSGANEQFF. The genes are TRBV18 and TRBJ2-1; 9 bases line up with TRBD2. CDR3 length: 15 residues. The ends lost 3 bases at V and 6 bases at J; junction bases unmatched: 6. Germline V gene lookup returns CDR1 KGHSH and CDR2 LQKENI. The variable domain in full, completed from reference TRBV18 and TRBJ2-1, reads NAGVMQNPRHLVRRRGQEARLRCSPMKGHSHVYWYRQLPEEGLKFMVYLQKENIIDESGMPKERFSAEFPKEGPSILRIQQVVRGDSAAYFCASSPLSSGANEQFFGPGTRLTVL.

This rearrangement joins TRBV6-5 to TRBJ1-1; D is uncertain. Trimming removed 4 bases at V and 4 bases at J, with 13 bases between. Germline CDR1 is MNHEY and CDR2 is SVGAGI. CDR3 length: 14 residues. The CDR3 region has the DNA TGTGCCAGCAGTTGGAGGTCAGAAAGCACTGAAGCTTTCTTT. Its protein is CASSWRSESTEAFF.